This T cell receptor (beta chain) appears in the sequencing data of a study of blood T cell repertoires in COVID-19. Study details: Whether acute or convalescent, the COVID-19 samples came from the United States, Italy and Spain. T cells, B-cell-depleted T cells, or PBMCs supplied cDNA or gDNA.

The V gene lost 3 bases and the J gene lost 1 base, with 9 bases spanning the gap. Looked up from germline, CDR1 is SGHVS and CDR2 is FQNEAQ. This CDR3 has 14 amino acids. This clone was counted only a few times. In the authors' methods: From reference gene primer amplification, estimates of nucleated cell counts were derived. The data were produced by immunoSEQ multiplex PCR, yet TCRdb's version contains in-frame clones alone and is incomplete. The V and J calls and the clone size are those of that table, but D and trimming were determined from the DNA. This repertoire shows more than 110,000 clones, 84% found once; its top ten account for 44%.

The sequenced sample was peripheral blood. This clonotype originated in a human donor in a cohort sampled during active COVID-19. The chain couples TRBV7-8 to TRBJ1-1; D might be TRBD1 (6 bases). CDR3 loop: CASSLTGRNTEAFF. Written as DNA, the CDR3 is TGTGCCAGCAGCTTGACAGGCCGGAACACTGAAGCTTTCTTT.